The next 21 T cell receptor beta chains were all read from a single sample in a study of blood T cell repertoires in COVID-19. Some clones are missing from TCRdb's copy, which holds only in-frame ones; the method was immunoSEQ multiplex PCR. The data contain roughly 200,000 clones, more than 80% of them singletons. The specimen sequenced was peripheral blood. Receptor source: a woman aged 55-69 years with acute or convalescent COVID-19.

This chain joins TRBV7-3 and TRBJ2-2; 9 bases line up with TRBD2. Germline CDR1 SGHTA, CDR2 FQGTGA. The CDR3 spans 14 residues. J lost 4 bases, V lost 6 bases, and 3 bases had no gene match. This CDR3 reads CASRLAGPTGELFF. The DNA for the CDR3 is TGTGCCAGCAGACTAGCGGGCCCCACCGGGGAGCTGTTTTTT. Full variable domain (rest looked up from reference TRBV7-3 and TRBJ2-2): GAGVSQTPSNKVTEKGKYVELRCDPISGHTALYWYRQSLGQGPEFLIYFQGTGAADDSGLPNDRFFAVRPEGSVSTLKIQRTERGDSAVYLCASRLAGPTGELFFGEGSRLTVL.

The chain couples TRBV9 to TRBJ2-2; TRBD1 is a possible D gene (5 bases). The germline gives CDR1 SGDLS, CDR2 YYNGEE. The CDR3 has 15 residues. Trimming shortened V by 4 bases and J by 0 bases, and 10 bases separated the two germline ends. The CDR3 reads CASSSDSANTGELFF. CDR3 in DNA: TGTGCCAGCAGCTCCGACAGTGCGAACACCGGGGAGCTGTTTTTT.

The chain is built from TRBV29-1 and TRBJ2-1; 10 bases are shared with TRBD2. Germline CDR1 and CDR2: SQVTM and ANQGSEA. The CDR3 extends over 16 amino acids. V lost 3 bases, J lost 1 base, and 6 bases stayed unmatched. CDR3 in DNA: TGCAGCGTTGACAGGTCTAGCGGGAGTTCCTACAATGAGCAGTTCTTC. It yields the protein CSVDRSSGSSYNEQFF.

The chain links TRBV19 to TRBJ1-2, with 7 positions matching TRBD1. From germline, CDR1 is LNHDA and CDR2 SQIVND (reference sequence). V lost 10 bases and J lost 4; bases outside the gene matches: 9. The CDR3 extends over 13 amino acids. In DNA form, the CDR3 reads TGTGCCATCCAGACAGGGAACGGCTATGGCTACACCTTC. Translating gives CAIQTGNGYGYTF. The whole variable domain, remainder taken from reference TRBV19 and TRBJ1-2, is DGGITQSPKYLFRKEGQNVTLSCEQNLNHDAMYWYRQDPGQGLRLIYYSQIVNDFQKGDIAEGYSVSREKKESFPLTVTSAQKNPTAFYLCAIQTGNGYGYTFGSGTRLTVV.

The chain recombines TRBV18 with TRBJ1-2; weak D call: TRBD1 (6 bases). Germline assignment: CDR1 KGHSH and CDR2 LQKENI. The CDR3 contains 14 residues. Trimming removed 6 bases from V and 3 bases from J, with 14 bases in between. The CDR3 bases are TGTGCCAGCTCGGGGACGGGGGGCCACTATGGCTACACCTTC. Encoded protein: CASSGTGGHYGYTF.

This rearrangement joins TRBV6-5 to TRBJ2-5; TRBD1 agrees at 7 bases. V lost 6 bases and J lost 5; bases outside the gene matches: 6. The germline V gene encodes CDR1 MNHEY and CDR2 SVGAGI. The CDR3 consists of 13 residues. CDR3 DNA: TGTGCCAGCAGGTGGACAGGACGGGAGACCCAGTACTTC. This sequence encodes CASRWTGRETQYF.

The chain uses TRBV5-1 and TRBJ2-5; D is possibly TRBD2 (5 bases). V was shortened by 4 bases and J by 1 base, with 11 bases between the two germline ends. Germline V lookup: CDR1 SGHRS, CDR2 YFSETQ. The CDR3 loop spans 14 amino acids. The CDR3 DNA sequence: TGCGCCAGCAGCCCGGGCGAGGGCCAAGAGACCCAGTACTTC. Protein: CASSPGEGQETQYF. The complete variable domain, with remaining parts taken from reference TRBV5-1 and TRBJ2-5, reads KAGVTQTPRYLIKTRGQQVTLSCSPISGHRSVSWYQQTPGQGLQFLFEYFSETQRNKGNFPGRFSGRQFSNSRSEMNVSTLELGDSALYLCASSPGEGQETQYFGPGTRLLVL.

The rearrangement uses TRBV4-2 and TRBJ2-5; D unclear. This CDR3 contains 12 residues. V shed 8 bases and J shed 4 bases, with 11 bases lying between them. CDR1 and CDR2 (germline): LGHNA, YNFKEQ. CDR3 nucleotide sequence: TGTGCCAGCCGCCCCCCAATAGAGACCCAGTACTTC. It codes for CASRPPIETQYF.

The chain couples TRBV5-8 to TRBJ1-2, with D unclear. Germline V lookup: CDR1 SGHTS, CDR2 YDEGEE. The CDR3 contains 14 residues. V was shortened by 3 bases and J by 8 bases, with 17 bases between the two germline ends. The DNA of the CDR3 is TGTGCCAGCAGCTCCCGAGTTCGCGCGGGAGGCTACACCTTC. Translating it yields CASSSRVRAGGYTF. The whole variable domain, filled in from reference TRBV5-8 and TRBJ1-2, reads EAGVTQSPTHLIKTRGQQATLRCSPISGHTSVYWYQQALGLGLQFLLWYDEGEERNRGNFPPRFSGRQFPNYSSELNVNALELEDSALYLCASSSRVRAGGYTFGSGTRLTVV.

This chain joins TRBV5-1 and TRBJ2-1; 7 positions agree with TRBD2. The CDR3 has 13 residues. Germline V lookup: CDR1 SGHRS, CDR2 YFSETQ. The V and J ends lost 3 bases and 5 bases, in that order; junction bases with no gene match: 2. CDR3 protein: CASSWLADNEQFF. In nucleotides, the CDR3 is TGCGCCAGCAGCTGGCTAGCGGACAATGAGCAGTTCTTC.

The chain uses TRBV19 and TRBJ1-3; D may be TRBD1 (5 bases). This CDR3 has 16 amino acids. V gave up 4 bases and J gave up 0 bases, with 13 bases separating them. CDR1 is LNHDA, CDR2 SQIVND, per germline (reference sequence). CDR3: CASSRGPFYSGNTIYF. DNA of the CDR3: TGTGCCAGTAGTAGGGGCCCTTTCTACTCTGGAAACACCATATATTTT.

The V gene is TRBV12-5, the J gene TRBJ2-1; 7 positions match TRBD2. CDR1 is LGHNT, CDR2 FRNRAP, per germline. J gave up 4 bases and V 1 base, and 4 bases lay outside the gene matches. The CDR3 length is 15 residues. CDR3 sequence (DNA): TGTGCTAGTGGTTTGGGGCTAGCGGTGTACAATGAGCAGTTCTTC. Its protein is CASGLGLAVYNEQFF.

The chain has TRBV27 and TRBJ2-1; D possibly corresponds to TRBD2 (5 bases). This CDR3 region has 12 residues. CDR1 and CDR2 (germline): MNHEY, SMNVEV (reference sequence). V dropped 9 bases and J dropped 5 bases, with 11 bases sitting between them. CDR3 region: CARLVGNNEQFF. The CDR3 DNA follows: TGTGCCAGACTAGTTGGGAACAATGAGCAGTTCTTC.

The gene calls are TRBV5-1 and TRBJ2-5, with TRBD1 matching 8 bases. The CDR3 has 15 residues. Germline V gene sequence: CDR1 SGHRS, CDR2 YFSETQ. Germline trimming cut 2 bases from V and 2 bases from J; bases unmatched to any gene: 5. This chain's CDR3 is CASSFDRGWQETQYF. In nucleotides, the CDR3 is TGCGCCAGCAGCTTTGACAGGGGTTGGCAAGAGACCCAGTACTTC.

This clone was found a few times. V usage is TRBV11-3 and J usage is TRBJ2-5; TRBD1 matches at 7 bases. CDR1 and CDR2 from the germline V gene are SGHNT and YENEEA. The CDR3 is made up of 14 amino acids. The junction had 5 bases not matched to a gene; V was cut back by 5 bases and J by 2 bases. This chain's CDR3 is CASSLRQGQETQYF. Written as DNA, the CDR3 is TGTGCCAGCAGCCTCCGACAGGGACAAGAGACCCAGTACTTC.

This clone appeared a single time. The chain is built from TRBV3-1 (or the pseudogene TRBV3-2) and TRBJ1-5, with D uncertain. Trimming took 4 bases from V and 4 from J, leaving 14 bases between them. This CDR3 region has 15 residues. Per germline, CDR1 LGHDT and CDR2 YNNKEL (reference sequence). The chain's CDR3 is CASSPGPTENQPQHF. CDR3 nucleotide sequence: TGTGCCAGCAGCCCCGGCCCGACGGAGAATCAGCCCCAGCATTTT.

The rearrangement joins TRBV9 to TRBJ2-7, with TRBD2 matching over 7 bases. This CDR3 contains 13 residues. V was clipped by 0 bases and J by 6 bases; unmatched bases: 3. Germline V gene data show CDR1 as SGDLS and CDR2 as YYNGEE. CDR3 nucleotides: TGTGCCAGCAGCGTAGCGGGAGGAAGCGAGCAGTACTTC. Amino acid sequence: CASSVAGGSEQYF.

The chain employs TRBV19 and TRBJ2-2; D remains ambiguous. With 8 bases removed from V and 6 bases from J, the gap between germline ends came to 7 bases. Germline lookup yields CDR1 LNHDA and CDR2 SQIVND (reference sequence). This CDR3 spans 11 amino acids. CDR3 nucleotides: TGTGCCAGTTCAATTCCCGGGGAGCTGTTTTTT. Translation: CASSIPGELFF.

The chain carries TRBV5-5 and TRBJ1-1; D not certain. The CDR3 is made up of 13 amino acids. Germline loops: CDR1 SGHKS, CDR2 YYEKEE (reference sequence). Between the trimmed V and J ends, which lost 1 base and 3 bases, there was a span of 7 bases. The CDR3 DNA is TGTGCCAGCAGCTTGAGAGTGGACACTGAAGCTTTCTTT. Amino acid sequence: CASSLRVDTEAFF.

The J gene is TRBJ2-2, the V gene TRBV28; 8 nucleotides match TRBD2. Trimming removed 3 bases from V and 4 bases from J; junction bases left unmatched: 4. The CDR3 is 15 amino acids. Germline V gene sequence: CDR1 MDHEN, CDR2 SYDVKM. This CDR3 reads CASSLSGGVTGELFF. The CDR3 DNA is TGTGCCAGCAGTTTGTCGGGAGGGGTCACCGGGGAGCTGTTTTTT.

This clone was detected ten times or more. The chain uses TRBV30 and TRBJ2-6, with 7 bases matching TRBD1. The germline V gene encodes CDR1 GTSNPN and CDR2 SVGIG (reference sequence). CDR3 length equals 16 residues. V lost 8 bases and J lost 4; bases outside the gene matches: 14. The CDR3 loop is CATRKVGTDGANVLTF. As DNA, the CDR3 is TGTGCCACGAGGAAGGTGGGGACAGACGGGGCCAACGTCCTGACTTTC.